The T cell receptor beta chain under discussion was sequenced for a study of neoadjuvant nivolumab and ipilimumab in lung cancer. Clones were read by immunoSEQ multiplex PCR, and TCRdb kept only the in-frame ones, dropping some. The sample has 6,500 to 8,500 clones; approximately 91% are singletons. As to this clone: The target antigen is unknown.

The study, taken as a whole, reports: TCR clonality did not significantly correlate with pathologic tumor regression. From pretherapy to surgery, tumor richness and clonality rose with dual therapy.

The sample consisted of tumor tissue, taken after neoadjuvant nivolumab, alone or with ipilimumab, at or shortly before surgery. This sequence originates from an adult with non-small cell lung cancer. Some clones in this sample may be carry-over from other donors' samples.

The CDR3 sequence: CASRWTVTSYEQYF. The DNA of the CDR3 is TGTGCCAGCAGGTGGACAGTCACCTCCTACGAGCAGTACTTC. The V and J genes are TRBV2 and TRBJ2-7, with a tentative D call TRBD1 (6 bases). V dropped 6 bases and J dropped 0 bases, with 12 bases sitting between them. CDR1 and CDR2 (germline): SNHLY, FYNNEI. CDR3 length: 14 amino acids.